The sequence of this T cell receptor beta chain was determined in a study of T cell clonality in common variable immunodeficiency. The study's findings and limits: Repertoire-complication correlations in CVID were limited by patient heterogeneity.

CVID and control samples used equivalent genomic DNA input. Some clones are missing from TCRdb's copy, which holds only in-frame ones; the method was immunoSEQ multiplex PCR. Singletons are absent from the sample, which has 35,000 or so clones. Remarks on this clone: Its antigen remains unidentified. The read halts 3 residues ahead of the CDR3 end, with the missing end drawn from the germline J gene.

Donors gave about 5 to 8 ml heparinized peripheral whole blood. V lost 6 bases and J 4 bases, leaving 16 bases between the germline ends. This CDR3 region has 13 residues. Germline V lookup: CDR1 DFQATT, CDR2 SNEGSKA (reference sequence). The specimen was peripheral blood mononuclear cells. This sequence was found in a person aged 18-69 years in good health. The chain employs TRBV20-1 and TRBJ2-7; TRBD2 might be the D (6 bases). The part of the CDR3 DNA that was read is TGCAGTGCAACCTGCGGGGCCCCTTACGAG. Its translation is CSATCGAPYE. The full CDR3 protein reads CSATCGAPYEQYF.